This T cell receptor beta chain derives from a study of T cell responses to AZD1222 COVID-19 vaccine. Profiled with immunoSEQ multiplex PCR; TCRdb holds only in-frame clones, not every one. The sample records under 150,000 clones, 93% being singletons. V was shortened by 7 bases and J by 4 bases, with 11 bases between the two germline ends. The CDR3 has 13 residues. V gene TRBV12-3 or TRBV12-4 combines with J gene TRBJ2-1; D is unresolved. The sample in question was peripheral blood, obtained on day 0 of AZD1222 vaccination. The TCR was taken from an adult in good health. This chain's CDR3 is CASTPDLYNEQFF. DNA for the CDR3: TGTGCCAGCACCCCGGACCTATACAATGAGCAGTTCTTC.